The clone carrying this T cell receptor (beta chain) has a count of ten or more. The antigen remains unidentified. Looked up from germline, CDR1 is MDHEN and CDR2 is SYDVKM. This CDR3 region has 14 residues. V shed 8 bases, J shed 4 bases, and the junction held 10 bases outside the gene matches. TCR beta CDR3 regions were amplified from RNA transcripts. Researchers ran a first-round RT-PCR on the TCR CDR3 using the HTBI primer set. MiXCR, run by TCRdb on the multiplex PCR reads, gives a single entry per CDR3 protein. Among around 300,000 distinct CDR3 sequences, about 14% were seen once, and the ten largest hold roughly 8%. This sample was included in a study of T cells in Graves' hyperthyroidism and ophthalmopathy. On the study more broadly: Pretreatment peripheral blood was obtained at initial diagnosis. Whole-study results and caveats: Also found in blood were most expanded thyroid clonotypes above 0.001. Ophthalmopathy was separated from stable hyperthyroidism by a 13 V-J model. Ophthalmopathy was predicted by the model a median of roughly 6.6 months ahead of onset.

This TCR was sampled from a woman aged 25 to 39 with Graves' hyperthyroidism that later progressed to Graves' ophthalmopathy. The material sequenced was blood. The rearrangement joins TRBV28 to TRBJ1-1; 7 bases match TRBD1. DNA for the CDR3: TGTGCCAGCGGGCAAGGGGGCGTTGGCACTGAAGCTTTCTTT. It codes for CASGQGGVGTEAFF.